The next 2 T cell receptor beta chains were all read from a single sample in a study of cytomegalovirus exposure and HLA in healthy donors. The PCR employed 60 Vbeta primers together with 13 Jbeta primers. Profiled with immunoSEQ multiplex PCR; TCRdb holds only in-frame clones, not every one. This sample has under 200,000 clones, with more than 60% found just once. The sample taken for sequencing was PBMCs. These receptors originate from a young woman in good health and CMV-seronegative.

This chain uses TRBV15 with TRBJ1-4; 7 bases align to TRBD1. The CDR3 extends over 15 amino acids. The germline V gene encodes CDR1 LNHNV and CDR2 YYDKDF (reference sequence). V shed 2 bases and J 6 bases; nucleotides not matched to a gene: 6. CDR3: CATSRRTGEDEKLFF. CDR3 nucleotides: TGTGCCACCAGCAGAAGAACAGGGGAGGATGAAAAACTGTTTTTT.

The chain recombines TRBV5-6 with TRBJ1-2; the D gene is possibly TRBD1 (5 bases). Trimming cost V 4 bases and J 4 bases, with 17 bases left between them. From germline, CDR1 is SGHDT and CDR2 YYEEEE. The CDR3 extends over 15 amino acids. In DNA form, the CDR3 reads TGTGCCAGCAGCCATGGGGCGAAGCTACCCTATGGCTACACCTTC. It translates to CASSHGAKLPYGYTF.